Below are 5 T cell receptor beta chains sequenced from a single sample in a study of blood T cell repertoires in COVID-19. TCRdb keeps only in-frame clones here, not all; method: immunoSEQ multiplex PCR. Here the sample spans roughly 250,000 clones, 65% to 90% being singletons. The sample comprised peripheral blood. The receptors here all came from a woman aged 60-70 years with active or convalescent COVID-19.

The chain recombines TRBV18 with TRBJ2-3; 7 bases are a match to TRBD2. V dropped 2 bases and J dropped 4; count of bases not matched to a gene: 6. The CDR3 is 15 amino acids. From germline, CDR1 is KGHSH and CDR2 LQKENI. CDR3 amino acids: CASSPSSGAADTQYF. The CDR3 nucleotides read TGTGCCAGCTCACCATCCAGCGGGGCAGCAGATACGCAGTATTTT.

This clone was picked up a small number of times. V gene TRBV5-8 combines with J gene TRBJ2-3; perhaps TRBD1 as D (6 bases). This CDR3 has 14 amino acids. V was cut by 6 bases and J by 7 bases, with 18 bases left in between. Germline values: CDR1 SGHTS, CDR2 YDEGEE. The CDR3 loop is CASIPRLGGYTQYF. As DNA, the CDR3 is TGTGCCAGCATTCCGCGGCTAGGGGGATATACGCAGTATTTT.

V usage is TRBV25-1 and J usage is TRBJ1-2; D perhaps matches TRBD1 (6 bases). The V end lost 2 bases, the J end lost 0 bases, and 10 bases lay between the germline ends. CDR3 size: 15 residues. Germline CDR1 and CDR2: MGHDK and SYGVNS. CDR3 nucleotides: TGTGCCAGCAGTGAAGGACAGAAAGCTAACTATGGCTACACCTTC. It is translated as CASSEGQKANYGYTF.

The J gene is TRBJ1-3, the V gene TRBV5-1, with no clear D. The CDR3 covers 16 residues. The ends were cut back, 2 bases at V and 0 bases at J, with 12 bases in the middle. CDR1 is SGHRS and CDR2 is YFSETQ in the germline V gene. CDR3 region: CASSFEGYISGNTIYF. In DNA form, the CDR3 reads TGCGCCAGCAGCTTTGAGGGTTATATCTCTGGAAACACCATATATTTT.

The genes are TRBV7-9 and TRBJ1-4; 10 bases match TRBD1. This CDR3 spans 16 amino acids. Germline loops: CDR1 SEHNR, CDR2 FQNEAQ (reference sequence). V shed 4 bases and J 8 bases; nucleotides not matched to a gene: 10. CDR3 region: CASSYQTGGAGEKLFF. The CDR3 nucleotides read TGTGCCAGCAGCTATCAGACAGGGGGCGCTGGGGAAAAACTGTTTTTT.